Listed here are 6 T cell receptor beta chains from one sample, sequenced in a study of blood T cell repertoires in COVID-19. Clones were sequenced by immunoSEQ multiplex PCR, and TCRdb holds only the in-frame ones, with some missing. The table lists about 490,000 clones, 70% to 90% of them singletons. Material for sequencing was peripheral blood. Receptor source: a human donor in a cohort sampled during active COVID-19.

The gene calls are TRBV3-1 (or the pseudogene TRBV3-2) and TRBJ2-2; the match to TRBD1 covers 9 bases. There are 16 residues in the CDR3. The germline V gene encodes CDR1 LGHDT and CDR2 YNNKEL (reference sequence). Unmatched junction bases numbered 5, after V lost 0 bases and J lost 6 bases. The CDR3 nucleotides are TGTGCCAGCAGCCAAGAACTGGGACAGGGCCCCGGGGAGCTGTTTTTT. Translated: CASSQELGQGPGELFF.

The rearrangement uses TRBV5-4 and TRBJ1-4; a weak D match, TRBD1 (6 bases). V lost 4 bases and J 0 bases, leaving 13 bases between the germline ends. The CDR3 has 16 residues. Per the germline V gene, CDR1 is SGHNT and CDR2 is YYREEE (reference sequence). CDR3 DNA: TGTGCCAGCAGCGTGGACAGTCTCGCAACTAATGAAAAACTGTTTTTT. This encodes CASSVDSLATNEKLFF.

The chain links TRBV7-3 to TRBJ2-1; 8 bases align to TRBD2. With V trimmed by 1 base and J by 7 bases, 6 bases remained unmatched. Germline-derived CDR1 and CDR2 are SGHTA and FQGTGA. The CDR3 runs 15 residues. The CDR3 DNA sequence: TGTGCCAGCAGCTTAAACGGGAGGGCCGGGAATGAGCAGTTCTTC. Its protein product is CASSLNGRAGNEQFF.

The J gene is TRBJ1-1, the V gene TRBV19; 10 bases are a match to TRBD1. This CDR3 comprises 17 residues. With 2 bases clipped from V and 0 bases from J, the junction kept 6 bases outside the gene matches. The V gene's germline CDR1 is LNHDA and CDR2 SQIVND (reference sequence). CDR3 sequence reads: CASSILDRGDLNTEAFF. The CDR3 DNA reads as TGTGCCAGTAGTATATTGGACAGGGGGGACTTGAACACTGAAGCTTTCTTT.

J is TRBJ2-7 and V is TRBV2, with 8 bases identical to TRBD1. V dropped 4 bases and J dropped 1; count of bases not matched to a gene: 6. This CDR3 comprises 15 residues. CDR1 is SNHLY and CDR2 is FYNNEI in the germline V gene. The CDR3 DNA is TGTGCCAGCAGTGGAGGGACAGGACTTTCCTACGAGCAGTACTTC. This gives the protein CASSGGTGLSYEQYF.

The chain is built from TRBV18 and TRBJ2-1; 11 bases line up with TRBD1. The V and J ends lost 6 bases and 6 bases, in that order; junction bases with no gene match: 7. In germline, CDR1 is KGHSH, CDR2 LQKENI. The CDR3 loop spans 15 amino acids. DNA for the CDR3: TGTGCCAGCTCGCAGGACAGGGGGCCAGTCAATGAGCAGTTCTTC. Translated: CASSQDRGPVNEQFF.